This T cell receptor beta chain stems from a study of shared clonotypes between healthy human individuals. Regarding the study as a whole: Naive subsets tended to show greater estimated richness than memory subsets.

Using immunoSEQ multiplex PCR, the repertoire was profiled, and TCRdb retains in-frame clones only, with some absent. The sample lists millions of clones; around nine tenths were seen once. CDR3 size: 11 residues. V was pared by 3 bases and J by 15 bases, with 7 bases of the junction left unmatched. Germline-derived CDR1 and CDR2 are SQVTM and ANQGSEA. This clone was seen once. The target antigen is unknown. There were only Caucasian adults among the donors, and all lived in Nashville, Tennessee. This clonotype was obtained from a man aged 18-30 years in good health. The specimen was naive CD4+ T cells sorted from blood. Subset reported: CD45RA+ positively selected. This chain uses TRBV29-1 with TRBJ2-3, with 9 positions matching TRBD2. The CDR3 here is CSVEGLAGSYF. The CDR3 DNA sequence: TGCAGCGTTGAGGGGCTAGCGGGGAGCTATTTT.